This T cell receptor beta chain emerged from a study of B cell selection in AIRE deficiency. Conventional CD4 T cells were sorted as CD4+CD127+ cells. Germline CDR1 is LGHNA and CDR2 is YSLEER. With 0 bases removed from V and 5 bases from J, the gap between germline ends came to 11 bases. This CDR3 comprises 15 residues. Profiling relied on immunoSEQ multiplex PCR, and the TCRdb table lists in-frame clones only, not all of them. This table has about 23,000 clones, 97% appearing once. This clonotype was obtained from a human donor with AIRE deficiency. The chain recombines TRBV4-3 with TRBJ1-5; D gene uncertain. Specimen: conventional CD4+ T cells sorted from PBMCs. This CDR3 is CASSQDRKGYQPQHF. The CDR3 DNA reads as TGCGCCAGCAGCCAAGATAGGAAAGGCTATCAGCCCCAGCATTTT.